This paragraph covers one TCR beta chain sequence. In the original workflow: Amplification from reference gene primers served as the basis for estimated nucleated cell counts. The method was immunoSEQ multiplex PCR; TCRdb's version includes in-frame clones alone and lacks a portion of them. V and J calls and clone size follow that table, whereas D and trimming were derived from the DNA. The repertoire holds 69,000 or so clones, with 80% to 85% as singletons. The data originate from a study of blood T cell repertoires in COVID-19. Study information: Acute-phase and convalescent COVID-19 samples originated in the United States, Italy and Spain. T cells, B-cell-depleted T cells, or PBMCs provided the cDNA or gDNA that served as material.

J gave up 0 bases and V 5 bases, and 0 bases lay outside the gene matches. There are 14 residues in the CDR3. The V gene's germline CDR1 is SGHVS and CDR2 FQNEAQ. This clonotype originated in a woman older than 75 with acute or convalescent COVID-19. This chain connects TRBV7-8 to TRBJ2-1; TRBD1 aligns across 8 bases. What was sequenced was peripheral blood. The CDR3 region has the DNA TGTGCCAGCAGCACAGGGGGCTCCTACAATGAGCAGTTCTTC. Its protein product is CASSTGGSYNEQFF.